This entry concerns a single T cell receptor (beta chain). Its specificity is unknown. Germline CDR1 reads MNHEY; CDR2 reads SMNVEV (reference sequence). The CDR3 covers 14 residues. Unmatched junction bases numbered 7, after V lost 6 bases and J lost 6 bases. This record belongs to a study of T cells in lung cancer brain metastases. Study-wide context: Tobacco use history was present in about 85% of the roughly 20 patients, median approximately 40 pack-years.

Patients had resection for synchronous oligometastatic disease or delayed recurrence of a solitary brain metastasis. Study-wide points: Most clones were lesion-specific, with limited overlap between paired lesions (mean Morisita index approximately 0.21).

Data came from immunoSEQ multiplex PCR; TCRdb stores just in-frame clones and leaves some out. The table shows approximately 4,900 clones, with roughly 84% occurring only once. Input material: tumor tissue from the primary lung tumor. This TCR came from a woman between 45 and 65 years old with non-small cell lung cancer. The rearrangement links TRBV27 to TRBJ1-2, with 10 positions matching TRBD1. The CDR3 is CASRSRQGADGYTF. The CDR3 DNA reads as TGTGCCAGCAGGTCTAGACAGGGGGCGGATGGCTACACCTTC.